What follows are 17 T cell receptor beta chains derived from one specimen sequenced in a study of CD8 T cells in ankylosing spondylitis (dated by TCRdb to about 2017). The protocol used for the library was 5' RACE. TCRdb names Illumina HiSeq 2500 as the instrument used. TCRdb itself trimmed the public reads at Q25 with fastp, ran MiXCR and retained productive beta chains. Rows are combined by CDR3 protein, so each entry shows the most common genes and DNA. The sample has roughly 8,100 distinct CDR3 sequences on record, more than 8% of them singletons. Approximately 22% of the sample is in the top ten clones. Sequencing was done on a sample of blood, either unsorted or a sorted T cell fraction (not recorded which). These receptors all stem from a male donor with ankylosing spondylitis or in good health (not recorded which).

Worth noting for this clonotype: One base away lies a much larger clone, so this may be a sequencing read error. The rearrangement links TRBV9 to TRBJ2-5; D unclear. The germline V and J ends were trimmed by 0 bases and 7 bases, with 16 bases remaining between them. Germline V gene lookup returns CDR1 SGDLS and CDR2 YYNGEE. CDR3 length equals 15 residues. The CDR3 reads CASSVGPAVVVTQYF. CDR3 in DNA: TGTGCCAGCAGCGTAGGTCCAGCTGTGGTAGTGACCCAGTACTTC.

Ten or more counts support this clonotype. The chain couples TRBV9 to TRBJ2-5, with 8 positions matching TRBD1. Trimming at V came to 4 bases and at J to 1 base, leaving 6 bases not matched to a gene. Germline-derived CDR1 and CDR2 are SGDLS and YYNGEE. The CDR3 has 15 residues. The CDR3 reads CASSRTGWGQETQYF. The CDR3 region has the DNA TGTGCCAGCAGCCGGACAGGGTGGGGCCAAGAGACCCAGTACTTC.

This clonotype was recorded a few times. CDR3 residues: CASSRGASGIQETQYF. Written as DNA, the CDR3 is TGTGCCAGCAGCCGTGGGGCTAGCGGGATACAAGAGACCCAGTACTTC. The rearrangement links TRBV9 to TRBJ2-5; TRBD2 aligns across 9 bases. Germline V gene data show CDR1 as SGDLS and CDR2 as YYNGEE. The V and J ends lost 4 bases and 2 bases, in that order; junction bases with no gene match: 9. The CDR3 covers 16 residues.

This clonotype was counted at least ten times. The chain links TRBV9 to TRBJ2-2, with 7 bases aligning to TRBD2. Unmatched junction bases numbered 3, after V lost 0 bases and J lost 1 base. The CDR3 is 16 residues long. CDR1 is SGDLS and CDR2 is YYNGEE in the germline V gene. Here the CDR3 DNA reads TGTGCCAGCAGCGTAGGGCGGGAGAGGAACACCGGGGAGCTGTTTTTT. It translates to CASSVGRERNTGELFF.

This clonotype was found a few times. V and J are TRBV9 and TRBJ1-2; tentatively, D is TRBD1 (6 bases). This CDR3 region has 15 residues. V lost 0 bases and J 5 bases, leaving 14 bases between the germline ends. From germline, CDR1 is SGDLS and CDR2 YYNGEE. CDR3 sequence reads: CASSVEAGERYGYTF. Written as DNA, the CDR3 is TGTGCCAGCAGCGTAGAGGCAGGGGAGCGATATGGCTACACCTTC.

This clonotype was detected ten times or more. The J gene is TRBJ1-1, the V gene TRBV9; no definite D call. The V gene lost 0 bases and the J gene lost 0 bases, with 9 bases spanning the gap. The CDR3 consists of 15 residues. The germline gives CDR1 SGDLS, CDR2 YYNGEE. This chain's CDR3 is CASSVGGGMNTEAFF. CDR3 nucleotides: TGTGCCAGCAGCGTAGGTGGAGGTATGAACACTGAAGCTTTCTTT.

In its sample, this clonotype was seen many times. The chain joins TRBV9 to TRBJ2-2; TRBD2 aligns across 7 bases. Germline assignment: CDR1 SGDLS and CDR2 YYNGEE. Trimming removed 3 bases from V and 0 bases from J; junction bases left unmatched: 11. The CDR3 length is 18 residues. This CDR3 reads CASSDETGGKANTGELFF. The DNA of the CDR3 is TGTGCCAGCAGCGATGAGACGGGGGGTAAAGCGAACACCGGGGAGCTGTTTTTT. Combining the CDR3 with reference TRBV9 and TRBJ2-2 gives the whole variable domain DSGVTQTPKHLITATGQRVTLRCSPRSGDLSVYWYQQSLDQGLQFLIQYYNGEERAKGNILERFSAQQFPDLHSELNLSSLELGDSALYFCASSDETGGKANTGELFFGEGSRLTVL.

There are many counts of this clonotype. The chain carries TRBV9 and TRBJ2-1; 7 positions match TRBD2. Germline loops: CDR1 SGDLS, CDR2 YYNGEE. CDR3 size: 16 residues. Trimming at V came to 0 bases and at J to 0 bases, leaving 3 bases not matched to a gene. CDR3 nucleotides: TGTGCCAGCAGCGTAGATGGGGGGGGCTCCTACAATGAGCAGTTCTTC. Translation gives CASSVDGGGSYNEQFF. Complete variable domain (other parts from reference TRBV9 and TRBJ2-1): DSGVTQTPKHLITATGQRVTLRCSPRSGDLSVYWYQQSLDQGLQFLIQYYNGEERAKGNILERFSAQQFPDLHSELNLSSLELGDSALYFCASSVDGGGSYNEQFFGPGTRLTVL.

At least ten counts were recorded for this clonotype. CDR3: CASSVRQAHVETQYF. The DNA of the CDR3 is TGTGCCAGCAGCGTCCGACAGGCCCATGTGGAGACCCAGTACTTC. The rearrangement joins TRBV9 to TRBJ2-5, with D possibly being TRBD1 (6 bases). The CDR3 covers 15 residues. Germline V gene sequence: CDR1 SGDLS, CDR2 YYNGEE. V was trimmed by 2 bases and J by 5 bases, leaving 16 bases between them.

This clonotype was seen more than once but under ten times. V is TRBV9 and J is TRBJ2-3; TRBD2 matches at 12 bases. This CDR3 comprises 18 residues. Germline V gene sequence: CDR1 SGDLS, CDR2 YYNGEE. The trim removed 5 bases at V and 5 bases at J, leaving 15 bases unmatched. CDR3 sequence reads: CASSGLAGGGHTRDTQYF. In nucleotides, the CDR3 is TGTGCCAGCAGTGGGCTAGCGGGAGGGGGTCACACAAGAGATACGCAGTATTTT.

By frequency in the sample, this clonotype is medium-sized. The chain employs TRBV9 and TRBJ2-1, with D perhaps being TRBD1 or TRBD2 (5 bases each). The CDR3 is 14 amino acids. V was trimmed by 0 bases and J by 5 bases, leaving 9 bases between them. Germline assignment: CDR1 SGDLS and CDR2 YYNGEE. CDR3 DNA sequence: TGTGCCAGCAGCGTAGTTGGGGGAAACAATGAGCAGTTCTTC. Residues: CASSVVGGNNEQFF.

This clonotype was counted ten times or more. The chain has TRBV9 and TRBJ2-1; 13 bases align to TRBD2. Looked up from germline, CDR1 is SGDLS and CDR2 is YYNGEE. With 1 base clipped from V and 1 base from J, the junction kept 5 bases outside the gene matches. The CDR3 totals 18 residues. In DNA, the CDR3 is TGTGCCAGCAGCGTACCCGGGACTAGCGGGGAGTCCTACAATGAGCAGTTCTTC. This translates into CASSVPGTSGESYNEQFF. The full variable domain, completed using reference TRBV9 and TRBJ2-1, is DSGVTQTPKHLITATGQRVTLRCSPRSGDLSVYWYQQSLDQGLQFLIQYYNGEERAKGNILERFSAQQFPDLHSELNLSSLELGDSALYFCASSVPGTSGESYNEQFFGPGTRLTVL.

This clonotype was seen more than once but under ten times. This sequence joins TRBV9 and TRBJ2-1; D may correspond to TRBD1 or TRBD2 (6 bases each). The CDR3 sequence is 14 residues long. V shed 0 bases and J shed 5 bases, with 9 bases lying between them. Germline CDR1 reads SGDLS; CDR2 reads YYNGEE. CDR3 residues: CASSVEGGDNEQFF. The CDR3 nucleotides are TGTGCCAGCAGCGTAGAGGGGGGTGACAATGAGCAGTTCTTC.

The V call is TRBV9, the J call TRBJ2-2; possibly TRBD1 for D (5 bases). The CDR3 sequence is 15 residues long. V was shortened by 0 bases and J by 1 base, with 7 bases between the two germline ends. CDR1 is SGDLS and CDR2 is YYNGEE in the germline V gene. Here the CDR3 reads CASSVGQRNTGELFF. The DNA of the CDR3 is TGTGCCAGCAGCGTAGGACAGCGGAACACCGGGGAGCTGTTTTTT.

The sample holds many counts of this clonotype. V gene TRBV29-1 combines with J gene TRBJ2-5; D remains unclear. Germline lookup yields CDR1 SQVTM and CDR2 ANQGSEA. V was clipped by 8 bases and J by 5 bases, with 12 bases between them. The CDR3 spans 11 residues. The CDR3 coding sequence is TGCAGCACGAGAGTACTGGAGACCCAGTACTTC. As protein: CSTRVLETQYF.

This clonotype showed up many times. The chain recombines TRBV9 with TRBJ2-5, with 7 bases matching TRBD1. Trimming removed 1 base from V and 0 bases from J; junction bases left unmatched: 3. The CDR3 extends over 15 amino acids. Germline CDR1 SGDLS, CDR2 YYNGEE. The CDR3 is CASSVTGAYQETQYF. As DNA, the CDR3 is TGTGCCAGCAGCGTAACAGGGGCGTACCAAGAGACCCAGTACTTC.

The chain combines TRBV9 with TRBJ2-6; D is ambiguous. V lost 4 bases and J 0 bases, leaving 5 bases between the germline ends. The CDR3 totals 14 residues. Germline assignment: CDR1 SGDLS and CDR2 YYNGEE. The CDR3: CASSLSSGANVLTF. In DNA form, the CDR3 reads TGTGCCAGCAGCCTGAGCTCTGGGGCCAACGTCCTGACTTTC.